Presented here are 28 T cell receptor beta chains from one specimen sequenced in a study of blood T cells in healthy people across ages. Alongside a J-beta primer mix, a sample-barcoded 5' primer served in a second PCR lasting about 7 to 12 cycles. Each CDR3 protein is one row after TCRdb ran MiXCR on the 5' RACE reads. The table shows 790,000 or so distinct CDR3 sequences, with about 45% occurring only once. Material: blood. Receptor source: an elderly man in good health.

The genes are TRBV24-1 and TRBJ2-7; weak D call: TRBD1 (6 bases). The J call is in doubt because the DNA end fits TRBJ2-5 better. Germline V gene sequence: CDR1 KGHDR, CDR2 SFDVKD. This CDR3 has 13 amino acids. The CDR3: CATSRRGVETQYF. CDR3 nucleotide sequence: TGTGCCACCAGTCGCAGGGGTGTCGAGACCCAGTACTTC.

This clonotype showed up just a few times. The V call is TRBV15, the J call TRBJ2-7; D uncertain. CDR3 length: 13 amino acids. Germline-derived CDR1 and CDR2 are LNHNV and YYDKDF (reference sequence). Trimming took 5 bases from V and 2 from J, leaving 10 bases between them. CDR3 sequence reads: CATSSSYTYEQYF. The CDR3 coding sequence is TGTGCCACCAGCTCATCTTACACCTACGAGCAGTACTTC.

The rearrangement links TRBV28 to TRBJ1-2; no clear D gene. This CDR3 spans 14 amino acids. The germline CDR1 and CDR2 sequences are MDHEN and SYDVKM. The germline V and J ends were trimmed by 8 bases and 2 bases, with 15 bases remaining between them. The DNA for the CDR3 is TGTGCCAGCCTCGCTGCCTTGGCAAACTATGGCTACACCTTC. This codes for CASLAALANYGYTF.

CDR3 coding DNA: TGCGCCAGCAGCCAAGCGGGACTAACTTCCTACGAGCAGTACTTC. Translation: CASSQAGLTSYEQYF. V usage is TRBV4-1 and J usage is TRBJ2-7; TRBD2 matches 7 bases. The CDR3 extends over 15 amino acids. Germline trimming cut 1 base from V and 1 base from J; bases unmatched to any gene: 4. The germline gives CDR1 MGHRA, CDR2 YSYEKL.

The J gene is TRBJ1-1, the V gene TRBV29-1; D perhaps matches TRBD1 (6 bases). V lost 7 bases, J lost 3 bases, and 15 bases lay in between. This CDR3 is built from 13 residues. Germline-derived CDR1 and CDR2 are SQVTM and ANQGSEA. CDR3 region: CSGVGGFDTEAFF. DNA of the CDR3: TGCAGCGGAGTAGGGGGGTTTGACACTGAAGCTTTCTTT.

A few counts support this clonotype. The chain carries TRBV18 and TRBJ2-5; TRBD1 aligns across 8 bases. The junction had 13 bases not matched to a gene; V was cut back by 3 bases and J by 7 bases. The CDR3 is made up of 16 amino acids. From germline, CDR1 is KGHSH and CDR2 LQKENI. This chain's CDR3 is CASSPYTDRARGTQYF. The DNA of the CDR3 is TGTGCCAGCTCACCTTACACGGACAGGGCCCGAGGGACCCAGTACTTC.

This clonotype was detected only once. The chain is built from TRBV20-1 and TRBJ2-2; TRBD2 is a possible D gene (6 bases). Germline V gives CDR1 DFQATT, CDR2 SNEGSKA (reference sequence). CDR3 length: 15 amino acids. V was pared by 0 bases and J by 5 bases, with 13 bases between. The CDR3 reads CSARDGGAGTGELFF. CDR3 DNA sequence: TGCAGTGCTAGAGACGGGGGAGCGGGTACCGGGGAGCTGTTTTTT.

This clonotype was picked up a small number of times. CDR3 residues: CSASLSGRSSGTDTQYF. CDR3 DNA: TGCAGTGCTAGTTTAAGCGGGAGATCATCGGGCACAGATACGCAGTATTTT. This rearrangement joins TRBV20-1 to TRBJ2-3, with TRBD2 matching over 8 bases. J was trimmed by 1 base and V by 3 bases; bases with no gene match: 12. The CDR3 totals 17 residues. Germline V CDR1 and CDR2: DFQATT, SNEGSKA (reference sequence).

The V and J genes are TRBV20-1 and TRBJ2-2; D might be TRBD1 (6 bases). CDR3 length equals 17 residues. Germline CDR1 and CDR2: DFQATT and SNEGSKA (reference sequence). V lost 2 bases and J 2 bases, leaving 18 bases between the germline ends. CDR3: CSARPGAVHINTGELFF. Written as DNA, the CDR3 is TGCAGTGCTAGACCAGGGGCGGTTCACATAAACACCGGGGAGCTGTTTTTT.

V gene TRBV2 combines with J gene TRBJ2-5, with 11 bases lining up with TRBD1. The better agreement between TRBJ2-7 and the DNA end casts doubt on the J call. This CDR3 contains 15 residues. Germline CDR1 and CDR2: SNHLY and FYNNEI. The CDR3 loop is CASSGQGASTYEQYF. Here the CDR3 DNA reads TGTGCCAGCAGCGGACAGGGGGCTTCGACCTACGAGCAGTACTTC.

Regarding this clonotype: One junction end does not reproduce the germline sequence, and a read error may be involved. The chain combines TRBV5-1 with TRBJ2-1; possibly TRBD1 or TRBD2 for D (5 bases each). Germline CDR1 and CDR2: SGHRS and YFSETQ. This CDR3 has 14 amino acids. The CDR3 here is CASSLDGTYSEQFF. CDR3 in DNA: TGCGCCAGCAGCTTGGACGGGACCTACAGTGAGCAGTTCTTC.

This chain uses TRBV14 with TRBJ2-5; 12 nucleotides line up with TRBD2. Germline V CDR1 and CDR2: SGHDN, FVKESK. The CDR3 contains 15 residues. J lost 5 bases, V lost 4 bases, and 5 bases had no gene match. The chain's CDR3 is CASSPFGTSGETQYF. The CDR3 DNA reads TGTGCCAGCAGCCCCTTTGGGACTAGCGGGGAGACCCAGTACTTC.

This CDR3 reads CASSVAGLNEQYF. CDR3 sequence (DNA): TGTGCCAGCAGTGTAGCAGGGCTCAACGAGCAGTACTTC. The chain uses TRBV28 and TRBJ2-7, with D possibly TRBD1 on 5 matching bases. The CDR3 sequence is 13 residues long. Trimming removed 5 bases from V and 5 bases from J, with 13 bases in between. Germline V gene data show CDR1 as MDHEN and CDR2 as SYDVKM. Full variable domain (remainder filled in from reference TRBV28 and TRBJ2-7): DVKVTQSSRYLVKRTGEKVFLECVQDMDHENMFWYRQDPGLGLRLIYFSYDVKMKEKGDIPEGYSVSREKKERFSLILESASTNQTSMYLCASSVAGLNEQYFGPGTRLTVT.

This clonotype was observed a single time. The chain links TRBV9 to TRBJ2-1; 8 bases line up with TRBD2. Gene TRBJ2-7 matches the end of the DNA better, so the J call may be wrong. CDR1 and CDR2 (germline): SGDLS, YYNGEE. The CDR3 is 16 amino acids. The CDR3 reads CASSQTTSVRGNEQYF. CDR3 sequence (DNA): TGTGCCAGCAGCCAAACGACTAGCGTACGTGGCAATGAGCAGTACTTC.

Many counts were recorded for this clonotype. The chain combines TRBV5-1 with TRBJ2-5, with D possibly matching TRBD1 (6 bases). The CDR3 is made up of 15 amino acids. Looked up from germline, CDR1 is SGHRS and CDR2 is YFSETQ. The V and J ends lost 4 bases and 3 bases respectively, with 16 bases between them. As DNA, the CDR3 is TGCGCCAGCAGCCTACCTACAGGGATGGAAGAGACCCAGTACTTC. Its protein is CASSLPTGMEETQYF.

In regard to this clonotype: A read error may explain this, as a much larger clone is one base away. The chain couples TRBV5-1 to TRBJ2-3; TRBD1 aligns across 9 bases. V gave up 5 bases and J gave up 1 base; unmatched junction bases: 14. The CDR3 has 18 amino acids. Per the germline V gene, CDR1 is SGHRS and CDR2 is YFSETQ. In nucleotides, the CDR3 is TGCGCCAGCAGTCTTAGATCTGGACAGGGGACCGGCACAGATACGCAGTATTTT. Protein sequence: CASSLRSGQGTGTDTQYF.

This sequence joins TRBV10-3 and TRBJ1-1; D is perhaps TRBD1 (5 bases). The germline CDR1 and CDR2 sequences are ENHRY and SYGVKD. The CDR3 length is 13 residues. Deletions cut 9 bases from V and 2 bases from J, with 13 bases between. CDR3 nucleotide sequence: TGTGCCATACAGACAGCGGTAAACACTGAAGCTTTCTTT. Its translation: CAIQTAVNTEAFF.

The chain employs TRBV10-3 and TRBJ1-2, with 12 positions matching TRBD1. The CDR3 contains 16 residues. V lost 4 bases, J lost 11 bases, and 14 bases stayed unmatched. The germline V gene encodes CDR1 ENHRY and CDR2 SYGVKD. CDR3 amino acids: CAISAGTGGFEGTYTF. Here the CDR3 DNA reads TGTGCCATCAGTGCCGGGACAGGGGGCTTTGAGGGTACTTACACCTTC.

V is TRBV7-9 and J is TRBJ2-7, with TRBD2 as a possible D gene (6 bases). This CDR3 comprises 16 residues. Germline assignment: CDR1 SEHNR and CDR2 FQNEAQ (reference sequence). The V end was cut by 2 bases, the J end by 7 bases, with 21 bases between. Here the CDR3 reads CASSLRRERSYNEQYF. CDR3 sequence (DNA): TGTGCCAGCAGCTTACGTCGGGAGAGATCCTACAATGAGCAGTACTTC.

This clonotype came up a few times. The rearrangement uses TRBV3-1 and TRBJ2-5; unclear D gene. Germline V CDR1 and CDR2: LGHDT, YNNKEL (reference sequence). This CDR3 spans 15 amino acids. Between the trimmed V and J ends, which lost 0 bases and 4 bases, there was a span of 12 bases. The CDR3 reads CASSQDLVAVETQYF. CDR3 nucleotide sequence: TGTGCCAGCAGCCAAGATTTGGTAGCCGTAGAGACCCAGTACTTC.

The chain combines TRBV20-1 with TRBJ2-3; 10 bases line up with TRBD1. Per the germline V gene, CDR1 is DFQATT and CDR2 is SNEGSKA (reference sequence). V gave up 1 base and J gave up 1 base; unmatched junction bases: 2. The CDR3 has 15 amino acids. CDR3 sequence (DNA): TGCAGTGCTAGAGGCGGGACAGGGGGCACAGATACGCAGTATTTT. Its translation is CSARGGTGGTDTQYF.

With respect to this clonotype: A read error may be the cause here, since a much bigger clone is one base away. The rearrangement uses TRBV12-3 or TRBV12-4 and TRBJ2-7, with D unresolved. V was pared by 7 bases and J by 0 bases, with 10 bases between. The CDR3 is 13 amino acids. The CDR3 loop is CASNLQSSYEQYF. The CDR3 DNA follows: TGTGCCAGCAATCTCCAGAGCTCCTACGAGCAGTACTTC.

This clonotype has more than one count but fewer than ten. The chain combines TRBV20-1 with TRBJ1-2; TRBD1 is a possible D gene (6 bases). V was pared by 5 bases and J by 2 bases, with 18 bases between. CDR3 length: 15 amino acids. CDR1 DFQATT and CDR2 SNEGSKA come from the germline V gene (reference sequence). The CDR3 protein is CSASDTGRANYGYTF. In DNA form, the CDR3 reads TGCAGTGCTTCTGACACAGGGAGGGCGAACTATGGCTACACCTTC.

About this clonotype: This may stem from a read error, because a much larger clone lies one nucleotide away. The chain has TRBV7-9 and TRBJ2-7; 7 nucleotides agree with TRBD1. TRBJ2-5 explains the end of the DNA better; the J call may be wrong. This CDR3 is 14 amino acids long. CDR1 is SEHNR and CDR2 is FQNEAQ in the germline V gene (reference sequence). In DNA, the CDR3 is TGTGCCAGCAGCTTAGGGGACAGTAAAGAGACCCAGTACTTC. Its translation: CASSLGDSKETQYF.

This clonotype was recorded many times. The V and J genes are TRBV7-2 and TRBJ2-7, with 10 positions matching TRBD2. The CDR3 consists of 16 residues. Germline-derived CDR1 and CDR2 are SGHTA and FQGNSA. J lost 1 base, V lost 5 bases, and 8 bases had no gene match. The CDR3 sequence: CASSPQVLAGSYEQYF. CDR3 in DNA: TGTGCCAGCAGCCCCCAAGTACTAGCGGGATCCTACGAGCAGTACTTC.

This sequence joins TRBV7-9 and TRBJ2-1, with TRBD2 identical over 9 bases. The CDR3 spans 15 residues. Losses at the gene ends were 1 base for V and 7 bases for J; bases not matched to a gene: 5. Germline V gives CDR1 SEHNR, CDR2 FQNEAQ (reference sequence). The CDR3 spells CASSLDGTSTNEQFF. The CDR3 nucleotides are TGTGCCAGCAGCTTAGATGGGACTAGCACGAATGAGCAGTTCTTC.

The chain has TRBV29-1 and TRBJ2-7, with D possibly being TRBD1 (6 bases). The CDR3 covers 15 residues. From germline, CDR1 is SQVTM and CDR2 ANQGSEA. The V end lost 6 bases, the J end lost 7 bases, and 25 bases lay between the germline ends. The CDR3 DNA follows: TGCAGCGTCCCGCATTTGACAGGAGTTTACAATGAGCAGTACTTC. It codes for CSVPHLTGVYNEQYF.

The table lists this clonotype with a few counts. The CDR3 DNA is TGTGCCAGCAGCATAAGCGGGATAGGGGGTGATACGCAGTATTTT. Translated: CASSISGIGGDTQYF. The rearrangement joins TRBV7-2 to TRBJ2-3, with TRBD2 as a possible D gene (7 bases). Germline CDR1 reads SGHTA; CDR2 reads FQGNSA. This CDR3 has 15 amino acids. Deletions cut 5 bases from V and 6 bases from J, with 18 bases between. Variable domain in full (rest from reference TRBV7-2 and TRBJ2-3): GAGVSQSPSNKVTEKGKDVELRCDPISGHTALYWYRQSLGQGLEFLIYFQGNSAPDKSGLPSDRFSAERTGGSVSTLTIQRTQQEDSAVYLCASSISGIGGDTQYFGPGTRLTVL.